The source of this TCR beta chain is a study of CD8 T cells in Susac syndrome. Sequencing of TCR beta, carried out with a high-throughput approach, was applied to CD8+ and CD4+ T cells from the blood. It was treatment-naive patients with stable or active relapsing-remitting disease who made up the multiple sclerosis controls. TEMRA cells were enriched by FACS, and CD4+ and CD8+ T cells were negatively isolated. This clonotype was seen once. The CDR3 covers 17 residues. Germline CDR1 is LGHDT and CDR2 is YNNKEL (reference sequence). V gave up 0 bases and J gave up 1 base, with 10 bases separating them. A quantity of about 0.45 to 1 ug RNA underwent reverse transcription using random hexamers. Multiplex PCR with immunoSEQ amplified the TCR beta CDR3 across 54 Vbeta and 13 Jbeta. In TCRdb, the immunoSEQ multiplex PCR reads were re-called with MiXCR into one record per CDR3 protein. The sample lists some 150,000 distinct CDR3 sequences; around 95% were seen once.

The chain has TRBV3-1 and TRBJ2-6; no firm D call. The specimen sequenced was CD8+ T cells from PBMCs. The TCR comes from a human donor with multiple sclerosis. CDR3 nucleotides: TGTGCCAGCAGCCAAGATTGGAAGGGATCTGGGGCCAACGTCCTGACTTTC. Translating gives CASSQDWKGSGANVLTF.